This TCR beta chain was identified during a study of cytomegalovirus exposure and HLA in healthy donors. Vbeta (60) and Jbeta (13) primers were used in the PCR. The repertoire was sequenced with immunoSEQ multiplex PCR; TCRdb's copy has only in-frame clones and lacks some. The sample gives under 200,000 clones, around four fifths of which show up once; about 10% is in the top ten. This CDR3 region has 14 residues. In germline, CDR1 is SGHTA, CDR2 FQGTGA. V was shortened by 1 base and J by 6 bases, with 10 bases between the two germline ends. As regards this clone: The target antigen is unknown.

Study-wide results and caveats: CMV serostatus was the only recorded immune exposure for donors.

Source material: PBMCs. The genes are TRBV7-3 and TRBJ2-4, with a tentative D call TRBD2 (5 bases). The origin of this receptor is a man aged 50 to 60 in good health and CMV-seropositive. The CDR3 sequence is CASSLNGGGNIQYF. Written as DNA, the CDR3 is TGTGCCAGCAGCTTAAACGGAGGTGGAAACATTCAGTACTTC.